A single sample gave rise to the 10 T cell receptor beta chains below, sequenced in a study of post-analysis software for immune sequencing data. Antigen specificity for these receptors is unknown. Findings and limits, study-wide: About five TRBV segments were more frequent in patients than controls; TRBV5-6, TRBV5-1 and TRBV20-1 belonged to this group.

Included in the TCR beta cDNA libraries were unique molecular identifiers. One entry per CDR3 protein results from TCRdb running MiXCR on the PCR reads. The sample has about 200,000 distinct CDR3 sequences, around 30% seen once; the top ten hold around 3.7%. The sample comprised blood. These receptors all come from a girl aged 2 to 17 with multiple sclerosis.

To note about this clonotype: Likely a read error: the CDR3 ends without its conserved phenylalanine or tryptophan. The V call is TRBV5-1, the J call TRBJ2-2, with 7 bases fitting TRBD1. The V gene's germline CDR1 is SGHRS and CDR2 YFSETQ. The CDR3 runs 14 residues. The junction had 2 bases not matched to a gene; V was cut back by 4 bases and J by 2 bases. CDR3 bases: TGCGCCAGCAGCCGACAGGGAAACACCGGGGAGCTGTTTGTT. The encoded protein is CASSRQGNTGELFV.

About this clonotype: A clone one base away is much larger, so this may be a read error. The chain couples TRBV10-3 to TRBJ1-1; D not certain. The length of the CDR3 is 13 residues. The germline gives CDR1 ENHRY, CDR2 SYGVKD. Between the trimmed V and J ends, which lost 7 bases and 4 bases, there was a span of 13 bases. The CDR3 is CAIMYSASTEAFF. The CDR3 DNA reads as TGTGCCATCATGTATTCGGCGAGCACTGAAGCTTTCTTT.

This clonotype came up many times. The genes are TRBV6-5 and TRBJ1-6; D is perhaps TRBD1 (5 bases). V lost 2 bases and J 7 bases, leaving 15 bases between the germline ends. This CDR3 spans 16 amino acids. The germline V gene encodes CDR1 MNHEY and CDR2 SVGAGI. The CDR3 DNA reads as TGTGCCAGCAGTTACCCTCGCGGGGGGGAGAATTCACCCCTCCACTTT. Encoded protein: CASSYPRGGENSPLHF.

This clonotype showed up just a few times. V gene TRBV5-1 combines with J gene TRBJ2-1, with TRBD2 as a possible D gene (5 bases). CDR3 length: 15 amino acids. The V gene lost 6 bases and the J gene lost 7 bases, with 20 bases spanning the gap. Germline CDR1 reads SGHRS; CDR2 reads YFSETQ. The chain's CDR3 is CASTTYRPSGNEQFF. In nucleotides, the CDR3 is TGCGCCAGCACCACCTACCGACCGTCGGGGAATGAGCAGTTCTTC.

This clonotype has a handful of counts. This chain connects TRBV5-1 to TRBJ2-2; D is undetermined. V lost 0 bases and J 4 bases, leaving 10 bases between the germline ends. Germline-derived CDR1 and CDR2 are SGHRS and YFSETQ. The CDR3 has 15 residues. Here the CDR3 reads CASSLALGLTGELFF. DNA for the CDR3: TGCGCCAGCAGCTTGGCCCTAGGGCTCACCGGGGAGCTGTTTTTT.

This clonotype was counted a few times. This rearrangement joins TRBV12-3 or TRBV12-4 to TRBJ2-7, with 7 bases identical to TRBD1. The CDR3 has 16 residues. V dropped 3 bases and J dropped 5; count of bases not matched to a gene: 13. This CDR3 reads CASSLRVSGTADEQYF. CDR3 sequence (DNA): TGTGCCAGCAGTTTGCGGGTGTCTGGGACAGCAGACGAGCAGTACTTC.

This sequence joins TRBV14 and TRBJ2-5; TRBD2 matches 11 bases. Germline CDR1 and CDR2: SGHDN and FVKESK. Germline trimming cut 0 bases from V and 6 bases from J; bases unmatched to any gene: 3. This CDR3 has 15 amino acids. The CDR3 DNA reads as TGTGCCAGCAGCCAAGAAGCTAGCGGGAGGAAGACCCAGTACTTC. Encoded protein: CASSQEASGRKTQYF.

This clonotype showed up just a few times. The CDR3 region has the DNA TGCGCCAGCAGAAGTAGCTCCATGAACACTGAAGCTTTCTTT. Amino acids: CASRSSSMNTEAFF. The chain carries TRBV5-1 and TRBJ1-1; unclear D gene. CDR3 length equals 14 residues. CDR1 and CDR2 from the germline V gene are SGHRS and YFSETQ. V lost 5 bases and J lost 0, with 11 bases in between.

This clonotype was detected ten times or more. The V call is TRBV29-1, the J call TRBJ1-2; D unclear. CDR3 length: 13 residues. The V end was cut by 3 bases, the J end by 5 bases, with 13 bases between. Germline V lookup: CDR1 SQVTM, CDR2 ANQGSEA. CDR3 loop: CSVEVNLGYGYTF. The CDR3 nucleotides are TGCAGCGTTGAGGTTAACTTGGGGTATGGCTACACCTTC.

This clonotype was detected many times. The J gene is TRBJ1-2, the V gene TRBV4-1; D call uncertain. With 1 base removed from V and 4 bases from J, the gap between germline ends came to 19 bases. Germline V lookup: CDR1 MGHRA, CDR2 YSYEKL. The CDR3 is 17 amino acids. CDR3 sequence reads: CASSQVLRTPAGYGYTF. CDR3 bases: TGCGCCAGCAGCCAAGTACTACGGACGCCGGCTGGCTATGGCTACACCTTC.